This T cell receptor (beta chain) originates from a study of blood T cell repertoires in COVID-19. Study as a whole: From the United States, Italy and Spain came samples of acute and convalescent COVID-19.

Original methodology: Estimated nucleated cell counts came from reference gene primer amplification. Measured with immunoSEQ multiplex PCR; TCRdb has only the in-frame clones, and not every one. That table supplies the V and J calls and clone size; D and trimming were determined from the DNA. Of approximately 210,000 clones listed, 82% are singletons. The CDR3 covers 14 residues. Germline lookup yields CDR1 LGHDT and CDR2 YNNKEL (reference sequence). The V gene end was trimmed by 0 bases and the J gene end by 7 bases; junction bases not matched to a gene: 5. The age range of participants was 18 to 89 years, with residence in roughly 25 US areas.

This receptor was identified in a man aged 35 to 55 who had recovered from COVID-19. The rearrangement uses TRBV3-1 (or the pseudogene TRBV3-2) and TRBJ1-2; 7 nucleotides align to TRBD1. The sequencing input was PBMCs or T cells enriched from blood (not recorded which). The CDR3 is CASSQDRGWGGYTF. The CDR3, as DNA: TGTGCCAGCAGCCAAGACAGGGGGTGGGGTGGCTACACCTTC.